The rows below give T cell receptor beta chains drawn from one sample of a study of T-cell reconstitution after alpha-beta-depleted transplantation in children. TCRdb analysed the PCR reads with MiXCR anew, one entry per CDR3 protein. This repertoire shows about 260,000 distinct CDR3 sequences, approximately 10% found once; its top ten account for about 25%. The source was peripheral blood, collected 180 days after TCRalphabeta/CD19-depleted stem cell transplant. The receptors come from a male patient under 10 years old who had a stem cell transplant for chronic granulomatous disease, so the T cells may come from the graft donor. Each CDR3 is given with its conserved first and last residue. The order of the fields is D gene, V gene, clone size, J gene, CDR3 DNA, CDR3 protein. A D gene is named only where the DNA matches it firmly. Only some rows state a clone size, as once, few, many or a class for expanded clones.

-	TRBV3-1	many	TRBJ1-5	TGTGCCAGCAGCCAAGGAAGGGAGCCCCAGCATTTT	CASSQGREPQHF
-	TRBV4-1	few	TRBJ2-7	TGCGCCAGCAGCCAAGGACAGGGAGGCAACTACGAGCAGTACTTC	CASSQGQGGNYEQYF
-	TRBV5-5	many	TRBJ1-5	TGTGCCAGCAGCTTGGGGGTAGGCAATCAGCCCCAGCATTTT	CASSLGVGNQPQHF
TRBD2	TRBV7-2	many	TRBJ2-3	TGTGCCAGCAGCCCCGGGACTAGCGGGGGGGCATATACGCAGTATTTT	CASSPGTSGGAYTQYF
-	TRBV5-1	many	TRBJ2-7	TGCGCCAGCAGTCGCGGGCGAGCGAGGGCGGGGGAGCAGTACTTC	CASSRGRARAGEQYF
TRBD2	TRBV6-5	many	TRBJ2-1	TGTGCCAGCAGGCCTAGCGGGGGGTTGTGGTTCTTC	CASRPSGGLWFF
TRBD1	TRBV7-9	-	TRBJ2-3	TGTGCCAGCAGCGCTAAGACAGGGAAGTATTTT	CASSAKTGKYF
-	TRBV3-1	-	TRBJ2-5	TGTGCCAGCAGCAAAGAGGCCCCAGGGGTCCTGCGAGAGACCCAGTACTTC	CASSKEAPGVLRETQYF
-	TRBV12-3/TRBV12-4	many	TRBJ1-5	TGTGCCAGCAGTTTTGGAGGGGTTACCTACAATCAGCCCCAGCATTTT	CASSFGGVTYNQPQHF
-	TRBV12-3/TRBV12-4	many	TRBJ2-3	TGTGCCAGCAGCAGATTAGGGGACTCTTCCGACGGGACCACAGATACGCAGTATTTT	CASSRLGDSSDGTTDTQYF
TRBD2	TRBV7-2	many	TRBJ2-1	TGTGCCAGCAGCCACCCTAGCGGGAGCCAACTCTACAATGAGCAGTTCTTC	CASSHPSGSQLYNEQFF
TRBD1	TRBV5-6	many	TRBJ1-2	TGTGCCAGCAGCTTGAGACAGGGGGCCAACTATGGCTACACCTTC	CASSLRQGANYGYTF
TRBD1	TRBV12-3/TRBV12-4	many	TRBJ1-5	TGTGCCAGCAGGCCCACCGGGACAGGGGGCTTCAATCAGCCCCAGCATTTT	CASRPTGTGGFNQPQHF
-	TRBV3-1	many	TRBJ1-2	TGTGCCAGCAGCCAAGATGGTGGCAGGGTTCCCACCTTC	CASSQDGGRVPTF
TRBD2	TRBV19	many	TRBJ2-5	TGTGCCAGTAGTATGGGATCACAAGCGGGAGACGGGAAGACCCAGTACTTC	CASSMGSQAGDGKTQYF
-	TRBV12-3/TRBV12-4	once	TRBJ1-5	TGTGCCAGGAGCACTGGGAACGCCGGGAGTCTCGGGCAGCCCCAGCATTTT	CARSTGNAGSLGQPQHF
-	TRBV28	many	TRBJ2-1	TGTGCCAGCAGTTTGAGCAAACCTTCCTACAATGAGCAGTTCTTC	CASSLSKPSYNEQFF
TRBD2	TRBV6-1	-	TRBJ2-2	TGTGCCAGCAGTGGACCACTAGCGGTCGTCCCCCCCGGGGAGCTGTTTTTT	CASSGPLAVVPPGELFF
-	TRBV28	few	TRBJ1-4	TGTGCCAGCCGCTCGGCCGGGGGCGCAGAAGAAAAACTGTTTTTT	CASRSAGGAEEKLFF
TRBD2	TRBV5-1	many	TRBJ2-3	TGCGCCAGCAGCTTGGCGCTTCTAGCGGACCTGGGGGATACGCAGTATTTT	CASSLALLADLGDTQYF
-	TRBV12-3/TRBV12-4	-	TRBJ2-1	TGTGCCAGCAGCCTGGCGGGGCCTGACAATGAGCAGCTCTTC	CASSLAGPDNEQLF
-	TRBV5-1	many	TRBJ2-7	TGCGCCAGCAGCTTAATCACAGGGCGCGAGCAGTACTTC	CASSLITGREQYF
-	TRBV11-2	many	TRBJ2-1	TGTGCCAGCAGCTTGGCTAGCAACCCGGAGCAGTTCTTC	CASSLASNPEQFF
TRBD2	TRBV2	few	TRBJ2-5	TGTGCCAGCAGTGAATCCCTAGCGGGAGGGCCGGGAGAGACCCAGTACTTC	CASSESLAGGPGETQYF
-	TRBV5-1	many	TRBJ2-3	TGCGCCAGCAGCCGGAAAGCCAAAACAGGGAGGGGTACAGATACGCAGTATTTT	CASSRKAKTGRGTDTQYF
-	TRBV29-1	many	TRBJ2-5	TGCAGCGGGGGCCACCAAGAGACCCAGTACTTC	CSGGHQETQYF
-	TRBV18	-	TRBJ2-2	TGTGCCAGCTCAACAATCGGGGGGCCCGGGGAGCTGTTTTTT	CASSTIGGPGELFF
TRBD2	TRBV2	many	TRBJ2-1	TGTGCCAGCAGTGATAATTATAGCGGGAGGGCGTACAATGAGCAGTTCTTC	CASSDNYSGRAYNEQFF
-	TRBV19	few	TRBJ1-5	TGTGCCAGTAGTTTTCTTCCAGCCTCGGGTCAGCCCCAGCATTTT	CASSFLPASGQPQHF
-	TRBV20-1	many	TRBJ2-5	TGCAGTGCTCCTTCCCCCCGGGGTAGGGCGGAGACCCAGTACTTC	CSAPSPRGRAETQYF
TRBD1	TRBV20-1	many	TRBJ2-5	TGCAGTGCTAGCCCTCCGACAGGGAAAGAAGAGACCCAGTACTTC	CSASPPTGKEETQYF
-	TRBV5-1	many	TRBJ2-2	TGCGCCAGCAGCTACTACCGGGAACACACCGGGGAGCTGTTTTTT	CASSYYREHTGELFF
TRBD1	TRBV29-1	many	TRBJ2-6	TGCAGCGTTCCGGGACAGGGGGTGGTAGGGGCCAACGTCCTGACTTTC	CSVPGQGVVGANVLTF
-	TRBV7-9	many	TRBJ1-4	TGTGCCAGCAGTTATGAGGGGCAGGATGAAAAACTGTTTTTT	CASSYEGQDEKLFF
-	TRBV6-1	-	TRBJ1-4	TGTGCCAGCAGTCCCGAGACGCGGGTAGCCAAACTGTTCTTT	CASSPETRVAKLFF
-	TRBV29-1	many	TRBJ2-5	TGCAGCGTCGCGCAAGAGACCCAGTACTTC	CSVAQETQYF
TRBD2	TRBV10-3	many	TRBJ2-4	TGTGCCATCATTGTTTTGGGGGGGGAAGCCAAAAACATTCAGTACTTC	CAIIVLGGEAKNIQYF
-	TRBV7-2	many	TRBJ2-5	TGTGCCAGCAGCTTAAACGCCCAAGAGACCCAGTACTTC	CASSLNAQETQYF
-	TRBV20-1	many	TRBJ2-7	TGCAGTGCCTATCCTCTGCGCGGGGAGGCCTACGAGCAGTACTTC	CSAYPLRGEAYEQYF
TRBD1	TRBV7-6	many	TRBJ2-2	TGTGCCAGCAGCTTAGGGACAGGGCCCACCGGGGAGCTGTTTTTT	CASSLGTGPTGELFF
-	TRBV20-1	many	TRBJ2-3	TGCAGTGCTAGACTGATTCCGGTGGGTTGGACAGATACGCAGTATTTT	CSARLIPVGWTDTQYF
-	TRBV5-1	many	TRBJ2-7	TGCGCCAGCAGCTCGGGACATCCCTACGAGCAGTACTTC	CASSSGHPYEQYF
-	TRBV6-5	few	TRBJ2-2	TGTGCCAGCAGTTACTCTAGCGGACACACCGGGGAGCTGTTTTTT	CASSYSSGHTGELFF
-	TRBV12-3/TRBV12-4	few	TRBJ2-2	TGTGCCAGCAGTCTAACTCAGGGATCCACCGGGGAGCTGTTTTTT	CASSLTQGSTGELFF
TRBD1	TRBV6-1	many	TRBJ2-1	TGTGCCAGCAGAACGGACAGGGGAGAGTACAATGAGCAGTTCTTC	CASRTDRGEYNEQFF
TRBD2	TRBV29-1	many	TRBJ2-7	TGCAGCGTTGGTTGGGCTAGCGGGAGTTTTTACGAGCAGTACTTC	CSVGWASGSFYEQYF
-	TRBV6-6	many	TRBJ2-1	TGTGCCAGCGGGTCCCCCGCCCCTGAGCAGTTCTTC	CASGSPAPEQFF
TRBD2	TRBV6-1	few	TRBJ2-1	TGTGCCACATACCCCAAAGGACTAGCGGACGACAATGAGCAGTTCTTC	CATYPKGLADDNEQFF
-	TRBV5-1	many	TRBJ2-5	TGCGCCAGCAGCTTTGTGACGAGAGAGACCCAGTACTTC	CASSFVTRETQYF